These 25 T cell receptor beta chains came from one sample sequenced in a study of beta chain features in type 1 diabetes. Whole-study results and caveats: Type 1 diabetes patients showed a moderate but significant shortening of TCRB CDR3s in all four CD4+ subsets.

Every isolated RNA sample was fully reverse transcribed, so sequencing captured expressed TCRB transcripts. The repertoire was sequenced with immunoSEQ multiplex PCR; TCRdb's copy has only in-frame clones and lacks some. The data show roughly 220,000 clones, around 16% seen once. These TCRs' antigens remain unknown. The sequencing input was naive CD4+ T cells from blood. The source is a man aged 25-45 years with type 1 diabetes.

This clone was observed a few times. The chain joins TRBV18 to TRBJ2-7; unclear D gene. CDR1 is KGHSH, CDR2 LQKENI, per germline. The CDR3 consists of 12 residues. V was trimmed by 1 base and J by 5 bases, leaving 6 bases between them. CDR3 nucleotide sequence: TGTGCCAGCTCACCACAGGACCACGAGCAGTACTTC. Its protein product is CASSPQDHEQYF.

This clone was detected only a few times. This may stem from a read error, because a much larger clone lies one nucleotide away. This sample includes further DNA sequences coding for the same CDR3. In DNA form, the CDR3 reads TGCGCCAGCAGCTTAGAAGAGACCCAGTACTTC. Translated: CASSLEETQYF. The V and J genes are TRBV5-1 and TRBJ2-5; no reliable D call. Looked up from germline, CDR1 is SGHRS and CDR2 is YFSETQ. V gave up 2 bases and J gave up 3 bases, with 2 bases separating them. The CDR3 length is 11 residues.

This sequence joins TRBV5-1 and TRBJ2-5; D may be TRBD1 or TRBD2 (5 bases each). This CDR3 region has 14 residues. V was trimmed by 0 bases and J by 1 base, leaving 7 bases between them. CDR1 and CDR2 from the germline V gene are SGHRS and YFSETQ. The CDR3 DNA follows: TGCGCCAGCAGCTTGGCCGGGACCCAAGAGACCCAGTACTTC. Its protein is CASSLAGTQETQYF.

The V gene is TRBV30, the J gene TRBJ2-1, with 7 nucleotides matching TRBD2. Germline assignment: CDR1 GTSNPN and CDR2 SVGIG (reference sequence). J was trimmed by 2 bases and V by 6 bases; bases with no gene match: 7. The CDR3 is 14 amino acids. The CDR3 nucleotides are TGTGCCTGCCGTCCTGCGGGAGCCTACAATGAGCAGTTCTTC. Amino acid sequence: CACRPAGAYNEQFF. The full variable domain, rest sourced from reference TRBV30 and TRBJ2-1, is SQTIHQWPATLVQPVGSPLSLECTVEGTSNPNLYWYRQAAGRGLQLLFYSVGIGQISSEVPQNLSASRPQDRQFILSSKKLLLSDSGFYLCACRPAGAYNEQFFGPGTRLTVL.

The sample holds a few counts of this clone. The chain combines TRBV10-3 with TRBJ2-7; tentative D call: TRBD2 (6 bases). V shed 0 bases and J shed 4 bases, with 16 bases lying between them. CDR1 and CDR2 (germline): ENHRY, SYGVKD. The CDR3 loop spans 16 amino acids. The CDR3 loop is CAISESYVPAGYEQYF. CDR3 coding DNA: TGTGCCATCAGTGAGTCCTATGTGCCGGCGGGGTACGAGCAGTACTTC.

In its sample, this clone was seen a few times. The same CDR3 arises from other DNA sequences in this sample as well. V gene TRBV29-1 combines with J gene TRBJ2-7, with D tentatively TRBD2 (6 bases). The CDR3 extends over 11 amino acids. V lost 6 bases and J lost 4, with 10 bases in between. Germline assignment: CDR1 SQVTM and CDR2 ANQGSEA. CDR3 bases: TGCAGCGTGGGAGGAGCTTACGAGCAGTACTTC. Its translation is CSVGGAYEQYF.

This clone was seen more than once but under ten times. The chain has TRBV25-1 and TRBJ2-1; D may match TRBD1 or TRBD2 (5 bases each). Trimming took 3 bases from V and 5 from J, leaving 14 bases between them. Germline V gene lookup returns CDR1 MGHDK and CDR2 SYGVNS. The CDR3 covers 15 residues. The DNA of the CDR3 is TGTGCCAGCAGTGACCCCCGGGGCTTTGACAATGAGCAGTTCTTC. It is translated as CASSDPRGFDNEQFF.

The rearrangement joins TRBV27 to TRBJ2-4; D unclear. The CDR3 covers 15 residues. V was cut by 6 bases and J by 1 base, with 13 bases left in between. Germline loops: CDR1 MNHEY, CDR2 SMNVEV (reference sequence). This chain's CDR3 is CASRSSAVAKNIQYF. CDR3 nucleotides: TGTGCCAGCAGATCTAGTGCCGTTGCCAAAAACATTCAGTACTTC.

CDR3 sequence: CASSFQSQTYEQYF. CDR3 in DNA: TGCGCCAGCAGCTTTCAGAGTCAGACCTACGAGCAGTACTTC. The chain couples TRBV5-1 to TRBJ2-7; no firm D call. Trimming took 2 bases from V and 2 from J, leaving 11 bases between them. CDR1 SGHRS and CDR2 YFSETQ come from the germline V gene. This CDR3 is built from 14 residues.

This clone occurred a few times. This chain connects TRBV6-6 to TRBJ1-3, with no clear D. Germline values: CDR1 MNHNY, CDR2 SVGAGI (reference sequence). The germline V and J ends were trimmed by 5 bases and 8 bases, with 10 bases remaining between them. The CDR3 contains 12 residues. CDR3 sequence reads: CASSPLLDTIYF. The CDR3 coding sequence is TGTGCCAGCAGTCCCTTATTAGACACCATATATTTT.

The rearrangement uses TRBV27 and TRBJ2-7; no definite D call. Germline assignment: CDR1 MNHEY and CDR2 SMNVEV (reference sequence). CDR3 length equals 15 residues. The germline V and J ends were trimmed by 3 bases and 0 bases, with 12 bases remaining between them. CDR3 amino acids: CASSFGMSISYEQYF. The CDR3 nucleotides read TGTGCCAGCAGTTTCGGAATGTCCATCTCCTACGAGCAGTACTTC.

The chain joins TRBV29-1 to TRBJ2-5, with 11 bases that match TRBD1. CDR3 length equals 17 residues. The V gene end was trimmed by 1 base and the J gene end by 5 bases; junction bases not matched to a gene: 12. CDR1 SQVTM and CDR2 ANQGSEA come from the germline V gene. The CDR3 region is CSVEALPGQGVWETQYF. In DNA, the CDR3 is TGCAGCGTTGAAGCTCTACCGGGACAGGGGGTATGGGAGACCCAGTACTTC.

CDR3 bases: TGCAGCGCTGTGCTGGGCGGGAGCCCTAACACCGGGGAGCTGTTTTTT. Amino acid sequence: CSAVLGGSPNTGELFF. The rearrangement joins TRBV29-1 to TRBJ2-2, with 7 bases aligning to TRBD2. V lost 7 bases, J lost 2 bases, and 13 bases stayed unmatched. Germline V gene data show CDR1 as SQVTM and CDR2 as ANQGSEA. The CDR3 contains 16 residues.

This clone has only a few counts. This chain uses TRBV18 with TRBJ2-3; D is possibly TRBD2 (5 bases). V was clipped by 6 bases and J by 4 bases, with 11 bases between them. The CDR3 spans 13 residues. CDR1 is KGHSH and CDR2 is LQKENI in the germline V gene. The CDR3 sequence: CASSLAPPDTQYF. DNA for the CDR3: TGTGCCAGCTCGCTAGCCCCCCCAGATACGCAGTATTTT.

This clone was recorded a few times. This chain joins TRBV25-1 and TRBJ1-1; D unresolved. The ends were cut back, 4 bases at V and 5 bases at J, with 11 bases in the middle. Germline lookup yields CDR1 MGHDK and CDR2 SYGVNS. The CDR3 is 13 residues long. Written as DNA, the CDR3 is TGTGCCAGCAGTGGGAGGGAGAGGACTGAAGCTTTCTTT. Amino acid sequence: CASSGRERTEAFF.

The chain recombines TRBV7-9 with TRBJ1-1, with D hard to call. Trimming pared 0 bases from V and 7 bases from J, leaving 12 bases between. This CDR3 comprises 14 residues. Looked up from germline, CDR1 is SEHNR and CDR2 is FQNEAQ (reference sequence). In DNA, the CDR3 is TGTGCCAGCAGCTTAGCCGGTTACACCCATGAAGCTTTCTTT. Translating it yields CASSLAGYTHEAFF.

This clone was seen more than once but under ten times. This chain uses TRBV29-1 with TRBJ2-7, with D unclear. This CDR3 has 11 amino acids. Germline loops: CDR1 SQVTM, CDR2 ANQGSEA. Trimming left V 6 bases short and J 2 bases short, with 8 bases between. CDR3 in DNA: TGCAGCGTGAGACACCCCTACGAGCAGTACTTC. Its translation is CSVRHPYEQYF.

This clone was counted between two and nine times. The chain carries TRBV29-1 and TRBJ2-1; D unclear. V was cut by 3 bases and J by 4 bases, with 7 bases left in between. The CDR3 is made up of 12 amino acids. The germline V gene encodes CDR1 SQVTM and CDR2 ANQGSEA. CDR3 sequence (DNA): TGCAGCGTTGACGAAGGGTACAATGAGCAGTTCTTC. Amino acid sequence: CSVDEGYNEQFF.

This sequence joins TRBV29-1 and TRBJ2-7; a possible D gene is TRBD2 (6 bases). V was cut by 6 bases and J by 5 bases, with 14 bases left in between. This CDR3 is 12 amino acids long. Germline V gives CDR1 SQVTM, CDR2 ANQGSEA. CDR3 DNA sequence: TGCAGCGTCGCGGGACCGGGGGACGAGCAGTACTTC. This sequence encodes CSVAGPGDEQYF.

There are a few counts of this clone. The J gene is TRBJ2-1, the V gene TRBV7-9; D may match TRBD1 or TRBD2 (5 bases each). Germline CDR1 reads SEHNR; CDR2 reads FQNEAQ (reference sequence). V was cut by 5 bases and J by 6 bases, with 14 bases left in between. The CDR3 length is 14 residues. CDR3 sequence: CASSRDLKVNEQFF. CDR3 DNA: TGTGCCAGCAGCCGGGACCTGAAGGTCAATGAGCAGTTCTTC.

The CDR3 DNA reads as TGTGCCAGCGGGAAGGAGGGAGCGCAGTATTTT. Protein sequence: CASGKEGAQYF. The V and J genes are TRBV9 and TRBJ2-3, with TRBD2 as a possible D gene (6 bases). Germline values: CDR1 SGDLS, CDR2 YYNGEE. This CDR3 comprises 11 residues. The V gene lost 7 bases and the J gene lost 10 bases, with 13 bases spanning the gap.

This clone occurred a few times. This chain links TRBV13 with TRBJ2-3, with TRBD1 as a possible D gene (5 bases). Trimming pared 5 bases from V and 2 bases from J, leaving 17 bases between. The CDR3 has 16 residues. Per germline, CDR1 PRHDT and CDR2 FYEKMQ (reference sequence). DNA of the CDR3: TGTGCCAGCAGCCTCGTGGGGCAGACCATCACAGATACGCAGTATTTT. It codes for CASSLVGQTITDTQYF.

This clone was seen only a few times. The chain has TRBV7-2 and TRBJ1-1, with TRBD1 identical over 8 bases. CDR1 is SGHTA and CDR2 is FQGNSA in the germline V gene. Trimming at V came to 6 bases and at J to 1 base, leaving 4 bases not matched to a gene. There are 14 residues in the CDR3. The CDR3 spells CASRSGTGNTEAFF. The CDR3 nucleotides read TGTGCCAGCAGGTCCGGGACAGGGAACACTGAAGCTTTCTTT.

This clone was recorded a few times. This chain connects TRBV7-9 to TRBJ1-2, with D possibly TRBD1 on 5 matching bases. Germline-derived CDR1 and CDR2 are SEHNR and FQNEAQ (reference sequence). The CDR3 is made up of 12 amino acids. V lost 5 bases, J lost 7 bases, and 11 bases lay in between. DNA of the CDR3: TGTGCCAGCAGCGAAGATAGGGGTGGCTACACCTTC. This translates into CASSEDRGGYTF.

The chain is built from TRBV7-2 and TRBJ2-1, with D perhaps TRBD1 (6 bases). CDR1 and CDR2 (germline): SGHTA, FQGNSA. This CDR3 contains 12 residues. V was cut by 5 bases and J by 7 bases, with 9 bases left in between. The CDR3 DNA is TGTGCCAGCAGCGCTACAGGGAATGAGCAGTTCTTC. Residues: CASSATGNEQFF.